One and the same sample provided the 9 T cell receptor beta chains below, sequenced in a study of cytomegalovirus exposure and HLA in healthy donors. This table comes from immunoSEQ multiplex PCR, and its TCRdb copy is limited to in-frame clones, with some not included. The profile shows some 170,000 clones, around 88% of them singletons. Sequenced: PBMCs. Receptors originate from a woman in her late teens or twenties in good health and CMV-seronegative.

The rearrangement joins TRBV5-4 to TRBJ2-1, with D tentatively TRBD2 (6 bases). This CDR3 has 15 amino acids. Per the germline V gene, CDR1 is SGHNT and CDR2 is YYREEE (reference sequence). V was shortened by 4 bases and J by 2 bases, with 13 bases between the two germline ends. The CDR3: CASSRGLPAYNEQFF. DNA for the CDR3: TGTGCCAGCAGCAGGGGACTCCCCGCCTACAATGAGCAGTTCTTC.

The chain uses TRBV30 and TRBJ1-4; 9 nucleotides line up with TRBD1. The CDR3 sequence is 15 residues long. Germline V gene data show CDR1 as GTSNPN and CDR2 as SVGIG (reference sequence). Trimming removed 3 bases from V and 6 bases from J; junction bases left unmatched: 8. CDR3: CAWSVGTGNYEKLFF. CDR3 bases: TGTGCCTGGAGCGTCGGGACAGGGAACTATGAAAAACTGTTTTTT.

This chain connects TRBV15 to TRBJ2-1, with D tentatively TRBD2 (6 bases). The CDR3 is 20 amino acids. V was cut by 0 bases and J by 3 bases, with 24 bases left in between. CDR1 is LNHNV and CDR2 is YYDKDF in the germline V gene (reference sequence). The CDR3 spells CATSRDRRERGLRGYNEQFF. The CDR3 DNA follows: TGTGCCACCAGCAGAGATCGTCGGGAGAGGGGACTCCGGGGCTACAATGAGCAGTTCTTC.

This clone was detected only a few times. The J gene is TRBJ1-4, the V gene TRBV7-2, with D maybe TRBD1 (5 bases). V was trimmed by 1 base and J by 3 bases, leaving 9 bases between them. Germline lookup yields CDR1 SGHTA and CDR2 FQGNSA. The CDR3 length is 15 residues. The CDR3 loop is CASSLDRPPNEKLFF. The CDR3, as DNA: TGTGCCAGCAGCTTAGACAGGCCTCCTAATGAAAAACTGTTTTTT.

V gene TRBV5-8 combines with J gene TRBJ1-2; no clear D. CDR3 length equals 13 residues. Per the germline V gene, CDR1 is SGHTS and CDR2 is YDEGEE. The V end was cut by 4 bases, the J end by 5 bases, with 12 bases between. CDR3 sequence (DNA): TGTGCCAGCAGCCGCGGGAAGGATTATGGCTACACCTTC. Translation: CASSRGKDYGYTF.

The genes are TRBV5-6 and TRBJ2-6; TRBD1 agrees at 9 bases. The V gene's germline CDR1 is SGHDT and CDR2 YYEEEE. This CDR3 region has 17 residues. The trim removed 2 bases at V and 4 bases at J, leaving 7 bases unmatched. The CDR3 sequence: CASSFTGTGTGANVLTF. In DNA form, the CDR3 reads TGTGCCAGCAGCTTTACCGGGACAGGGACCGGGGCCAACGTCCTGACTTTC.

V is TRBV4-3 and J is TRBJ1-5, with 7 bases lining up with TRBD1. Germline V gene sequence: CDR1 LGHNA, CDR2 YSLEER. V lost 1 base to trimming and J lost 5 bases; unmatched junction nucleotides: 8. The CDR3 consists of 16 residues. CDR3 sequence reads: CASSQGYRGFYQPQHF. Written as DNA, the CDR3 is TGCGCCAGCAGCCAAGGCTACAGGGGCTTCTATCAGCCCCAGCATTTT.

The chain couples TRBV11-2 to TRBJ1-2, with D maybe TRBD1 (6 bases). The V end was cut by 2 bases, the J end by 6 bases, with 10 bases between. The CDR3 extends over 13 amino acids. Germline V CDR1 and CDR2: SGHAT, FQNNGV. Here the CDR3 reads CASSLTQGHGYTF. The CDR3 coding sequence is TGTGCCAGCAGCTTAACCCAGGGGCATGGCTACACCTTC. Full variable domain (missing parts from reference TRBV11-2 and TRBJ1-2): EAGVAQSPRYKIIEKRQSVAFWCNPISGHATLYWYQQILGQGPKLLIQFQNNGVVDDSQLPKDRFSAERLKGVDSTLKIQPAKLEDSAVYLCASSLTQGHGYTFGSGTRLTVV.

This chain joins TRBV25-1 and TRBJ2-7; 7 bases map to TRBD2. Germline lookup yields CDR1 MGHDK and CDR2 SYGVNS. The CDR3 runs 15 residues. V shed 5 bases and J 4 bases; nucleotides not matched to a gene: 11. The CDR3 here is CASSSGGIRFYEQYF. CDR3 DNA sequence: TGTGCCAGCAGTTCCGGGGGGATTCGCTTTTACGAGCAGTACTTC.